Shown below are 9 T cell receptor beta chains from a single sample sequenced in a study of CD8 T cells in ankylosing spondylitis. Each CDR3 protein gets one entry after TCRdb re-called the 5' RACE reads with MiXCR. The sample shows roughly 150,000 distinct CDR3 sequences, around 7.9% of them seen only once. Sample: blood, either unsorted or a sorted T cell fraction (not recorded which). All receptors come from a female donor with ankylosing spondylitis or in good health (not recorded which).

This clonotype was seen ten or more times. The chain has TRBV7-4 and TRBJ2-7, with a weak D call TRBD1 (6 bases). Per germline, CDR1 SGHVT and CDR2 SQSDAQ. V was pared by 3 bases and J by 5 bases, with 14 bases between. This CDR3 is 14 amino acids long. CDR3 sequence (DNA): TGTGCCAGCAGCTTGGTAGGGGGTTTGGACGAGCAGTACTTC. This encodes CASSLVGGLDEQYF.

With regard to this clonotype: A much larger clone lies one base from this, so it may be a read error. The rearrangement uses TRBV5-1 and TRBJ2-2; TRBD2 might be the D (5 bases). CDR3 length: 16 residues. Germline loops: CDR1 SGHRS, CDR2 YFSETQ. V was shortened by 1 base and J by 4 bases, with 14 bases between the two germline ends. CDR3 coding DNA: TGCGCCAGCAGCTTGTTGAAAGAGAGCGGCACCGGGGAGCTGTTTTTT. Its protein product is CASSLLKESGTGELFF.

The rearrangement uses TRBV7-3 and TRBJ2-3; 8 bases line up with TRBD2. Losses at the gene ends were 5 bases for V and 4 bases for J; bases not matched to a gene: 5. The CDR3 contains 14 residues. Germline CDR1 SGHTA, CDR2 FQGTGA. The DNA of the CDR3 is TGTGCCAGCAGCCCACGGGGGGGGCCAGATACGCAGTATTTT. Translation: CASSPRGGPDTQYF.

This clonotype was seen repeatedly, ten times or more. This chain joins TRBV10-3 and TRBJ2-7, with D possibly TRBD2 on 6 matching bases. The CDR3 length is 17 residues. The V end was cut by 7 bases, the J end by 3 bases, with 25 bases between. In germline, CDR1 is ENHRY, CDR2 SYGVKD. The CDR3 nucleotides are TGTGCCATCATGAGGGGAGCCGGGTCAGGGACTCACTACGAGCAGTACTTC. This sequence encodes CAIMRGAGSGTHYEQYF.

This clonotype appeared many times. The V and J genes are TRBV20-1 and TRBJ2-7; possible D gene TRBD1, 6 bases. CDR3 size: 12 residues. With 5 bases removed from V and 2 bases from J, the gap between germline ends came to 10 bases. CDR1 and CDR2 (germline): DFQATT, SNEGSKA (reference sequence). CDR3 in amino acids: CSAYGQTYEQYF. Here the CDR3 DNA reads TGCAGTGCTTACGGACAGACCTACGAGCAGTACTTC.

This clonotype was counted between two and nine times. This chain joins TRBV12-3 or TRBV12-4 and TRBJ2-5; 12 positions match TRBD1. V trimming: 6 bases; J trimming: 5 bases; junction bases outside the gene matches: 10. This CDR3 is built from 16 residues. The CDR3 here is CASSPTGTGGRETQYF. The CDR3 region has the DNA TGTGCCAGCAGCCCAACCGGGACAGGGGGCCGGGAGACCCAGTACTTC.

This clonotype appeared many times. The CDR3 protein is CASSWGRGTGANVLTF. As DNA, the CDR3 is TGCGCCAGCAGCTGGGGACGGGGAACTGGGGCCAACGTCCTGACTTTC. This rearrangement joins TRBV5-1 to TRBJ2-6, with D perhaps matching TRBD1 or TRBD2 (5 bases each). This CDR3 region has 16 residues. CDR1 is SGHRS, CDR2 YFSETQ, per germline. The V gene lost 3 bases and the J gene lost 2 bases, with 12 bases spanning the gap.

This clonotype came up many times. This chain's CDR3 is CASSRGQENYYGYTF. The CDR3 bases are TGCGCCAGCAGCCGTGGACAGGAGAATTACTATGGCTACACCTTC. This chain links TRBV5-1 with TRBJ1-2; TRBD1 matches at 7 bases. V was pared by 4 bases and J by 3 bases, with 9 bases of the junction left unmatched. Looked up from germline, CDR1 is SGHRS and CDR2 is YFSETQ. This CDR3 is built from 15 residues.

In its sample, this clonotype was seen many times. This chain joins TRBV11-2 and TRBJ2-5; D possibly corresponds to TRBD1 (6 bases). The CDR3 has 15 amino acids. Trimming removed 1 base from V and 5 bases from J, with 14 bases in between. Germline CDR1 SGHAT, CDR2 FQNNGV. The CDR3 sequence is CASSLGGRGLETQYF. CDR3 bases: TGTGCCAGCAGCTTAGGTGGCAGGGGTTTGGAGACCCAGTACTTC. Full variable domain (remainder filled in from reference TRBV11-2 and TRBJ2-5): EAGVAQSPRYKIIEKRQSVAFWCNPISGHATLYWYQQILGQGPKLLIQFQNNGVVDDSQLPKDRFSAERLKGVDSTLKIQPAKLEDSAVYLCASSLGGRGLETQYFGPGTRLLVL.